This T cell receptor (beta chain) stems from a study of blood T cell repertoires in COVID-19. Study-level information: Some COVID-19 samples were acute and others convalescent; all came from the United States, Italy and Spain. The analysed material was cDNA or gDNA that came from T cells, B-cell-depleted T cells, or PBMCs.

Enrollment of patients from Seattle took place during active infection, with longitudinal follow-up. Germline V gene data show CDR1 as MRHNA and CDR2 as SNTAGT. Trimming cost V 2 bases and J 4 bases, with 13 bases left between them. This CDR3 has 15 amino acids. Per the original data handling: Using reference gene primer amplification, nucleated cell counts were estimated. The method was immunoSEQ multiplex PCR; TCRdb's version includes in-frame clones alone and lacks a portion of them. V, J and clone size are those of that table, while D and trimming were read from the DNA. The sample lists 85,000 to 120,000 clones, roughly 87% occurring once.

The V call is TRBV6-4, the J call TRBJ2-3, with no clear D. The source material was peripheral blood. This clonotype originated in a woman aged 45 to 65 with COVID-19, enrolled during active disease. In DNA form, the CDR3 reads TGTGCCAGCAGTGACGGGCCCAAGTCAGCAGATACGCAGTATTTT. It is translated as CASSDGPKSADTQYF.